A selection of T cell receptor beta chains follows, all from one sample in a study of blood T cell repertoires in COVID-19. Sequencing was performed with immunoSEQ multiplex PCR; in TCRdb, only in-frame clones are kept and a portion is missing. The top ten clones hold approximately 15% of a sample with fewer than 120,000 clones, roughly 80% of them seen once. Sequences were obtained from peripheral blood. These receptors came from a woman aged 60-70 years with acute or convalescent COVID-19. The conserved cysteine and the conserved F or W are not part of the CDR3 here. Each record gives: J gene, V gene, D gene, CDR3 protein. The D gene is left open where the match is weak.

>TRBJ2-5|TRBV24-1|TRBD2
ATSDSGGAGETQY
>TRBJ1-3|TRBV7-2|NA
ASSSQQGLLGGNTIY
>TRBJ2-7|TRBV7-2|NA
ASSFGGTFGYEQY
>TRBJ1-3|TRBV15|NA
ATSRDSFSGNTIY
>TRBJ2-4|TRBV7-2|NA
ASSLDSIQY
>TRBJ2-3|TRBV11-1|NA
ASSLAGGTSTDTQY
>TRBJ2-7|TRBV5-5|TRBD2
ASSLTLAGGNEQY
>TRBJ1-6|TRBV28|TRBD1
ASRGTVLPSLH
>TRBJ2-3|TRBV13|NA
ASSLGSPRSPDTQY
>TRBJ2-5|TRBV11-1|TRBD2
ASSLPGGQETQY
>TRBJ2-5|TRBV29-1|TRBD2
SVETRGEETQY
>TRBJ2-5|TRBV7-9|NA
ASSPGGVRETQY
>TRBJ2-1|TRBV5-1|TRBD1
ASSLGQGSYNEQF
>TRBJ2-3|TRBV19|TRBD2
ASSARLAGASTDTQY
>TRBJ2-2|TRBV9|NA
ASSVATDRGTGELF
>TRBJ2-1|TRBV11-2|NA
ASSSGSYNEQF
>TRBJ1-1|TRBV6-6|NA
ASSWGATEAF
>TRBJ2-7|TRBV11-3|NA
ASSLVRDTHYEQY
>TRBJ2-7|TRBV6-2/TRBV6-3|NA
ASSSPEGAYEQY
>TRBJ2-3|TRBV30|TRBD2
AWSVWRGKGADTQY
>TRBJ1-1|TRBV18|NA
ASSPTESNTEAF
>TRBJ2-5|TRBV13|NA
ASSLPGIIETQY
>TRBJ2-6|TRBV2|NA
ASRSTASLRSGANVLT
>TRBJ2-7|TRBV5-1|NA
ASSLVQGGIEQY